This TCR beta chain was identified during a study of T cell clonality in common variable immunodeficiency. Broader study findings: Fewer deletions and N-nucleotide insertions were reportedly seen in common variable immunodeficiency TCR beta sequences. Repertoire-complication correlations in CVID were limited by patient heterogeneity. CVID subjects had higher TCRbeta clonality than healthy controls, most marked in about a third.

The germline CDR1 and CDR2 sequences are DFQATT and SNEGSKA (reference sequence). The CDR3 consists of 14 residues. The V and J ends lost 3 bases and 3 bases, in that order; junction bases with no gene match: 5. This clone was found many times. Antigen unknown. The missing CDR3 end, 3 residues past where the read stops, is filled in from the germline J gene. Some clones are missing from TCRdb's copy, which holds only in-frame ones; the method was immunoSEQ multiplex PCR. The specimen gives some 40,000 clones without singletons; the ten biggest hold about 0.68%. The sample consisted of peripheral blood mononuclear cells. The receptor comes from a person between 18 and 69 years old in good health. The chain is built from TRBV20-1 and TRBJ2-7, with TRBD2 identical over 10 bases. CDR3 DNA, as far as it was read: TGCAGTGCTAGGACTAGCGGGTCGTTCTACGAG. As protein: CSARTSGSFYE. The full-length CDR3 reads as CSARTSGSFYEQYF.